This TCR beta chain was captured in a study of shared clonotypes between healthy human individuals. Replicate PCRs run on sorted subsets employed roughly 180 ng DNA, approximately 30,000 T cell genomes. Only in-frame clones appear in the TCRdb table, and some are missing; sequencing was by immunoSEQ multiplex PCR. The sample includes 730,000 or so clones, about two thirds of them seen just once. The donors, all of them Caucasian adults, lived in Nashville, Tennessee. Germline trimming cut 1 base from V and 5 bases from J; bases unmatched to any gene: 7. The CDR3 totals 15 residues. The germline CDR1 and CDR2 sequences are SEHNR and FQNEAQ (reference sequence).

The sample consisted of memory CD4+ T cells sorted from blood. Indicated subset: CD45RA-negative fraction. The rearrangement joins TRBV7-9 to TRBJ2-7; 8 bases line up with TRBD1. The TCR originated in a woman aged 30 to 39 in good health. The CDR3 sequence is CASSLDVTGVDEQYF. The CDR3 DNA reads as TGTGCCAGCAGCTTAGACGTGACAGGGGTGGACGAGCAGTACTTC.